The text below deals with one T cell receptor (beta chain). The antigen remains undetermined. Per germline, CDR1 GTSNPN and CDR2 SVGIG (reference sequence). The CDR3 length is 17 residues. Trimming stripped 0 bases from V and 0 bases from J, with 15 bases between. The data were obtained in a study of OX40 agonist ivuxolimab in advanced cancers. Across the whole study: Partial responses were recorded for three patients, including one with hepatocellular carcinoma and two with cutaneous melanoma. Whole-study findings and limits: Both CD4+ and CD8+ T cell populations in blood had undergone clonal expansion by week 6 at 0.1 to 3.0 mg/kg.

Data came from immunoSEQ multiplex PCR; TCRdb stores just in-frame clones and leaves some out. Here the sample spans some 130,000 clones, more than 85% being singletons. Sequenced material: CD4+ or CD8+ T cells sorted from blood, taken in a trial of the OX40 agonist ivuxolimab. The sequence came from an adult with an advanced solid tumor such as melanoma, head and neck, liver or kidney cancer. The rearrangement links TRBV30 to TRBJ2-4, with a possible D match to TRBD1 (6 bases). The CDR3 region has the DNA TGTGCCTGGAGTGTAAGGTGGACAGCCATAGCCAAAAACATTCAGTACTTC. This codes for CAWSVRWTAIAKNIQYF.